This entry is about one T cell receptor beta chain. Its antigen is unknown. This entry is derived from a study of T cell responses to AZD1222 COVID-19 vaccine. Points from the study as a whole: Spike as a whole was targeted by vaccine-associated CD4 TCRs, dominant at 160-218 and 743-854. Clonal diversity was possibly underestimated, and white British individuals and females predominated among donors.

The repertoire was sequenced with immunoSEQ multiplex PCR; TCRdb's copy has only in-frame clones and lacks some. Of about 100,000 clones listed, around nine tenths are singletons. The input for sequencing was peripheral blood, taken on day 0 of AZD1222 vaccination. The origin of this receptor is an adult in good health.

CDR3 nucleotides: TGTGCCAGCAGCCTGGGGACACTTCAAGAGACCCAGTACTTC. The encoded protein is CASSLGTLQETQYF. V gene TRBV5-6 combines with J gene TRBJ2-5, with D possibly TRBD1 on 6 matching bases. V was clipped by 4 bases and J by 2 bases, with 12 bases between them. The germline CDR1 and CDR2 sequences are SGHDT and YYEEEE. The CDR3 totals 14 residues. The full variable domain, its missing parts supplied by reference TRBV5-6 and TRBJ2-5, is DAGVTQSPTHLIKTRGQQVTLRCSPKSGHDTVSWYQQALGQGPQFIFQYYEEEERQRGNFPDRFSGHQFPNYSSELNVNALLLGDSALYLCASSLGTLQETQYFGPGTRLLVL.